The clone carrying this TCR beta chain was detected only a few times. The listed genes are named as in mouse. The read is 1 residue too short to cover the CDR3 end, so that end is filled in from the germline J gene. This sample is part of a study of tissue T cells after allogeneic stem cell transplantation. Sequencing of TCRbeta CDR3 at survey depth gave sequences and template counts. TCRdb's copy holds only in-frame clones and misses some; the assay was immunoSEQ multiplex PCR. Of 8,500 to 9,000 clones in the sample, approximately 47% are singletons; the top ten hold around 1.6%. Germline CDR1 reads SGHSN; CDR2 reads HYEKVE. V trimming: 3 bases; J trimming: 3 bases; junction bases outside the gene matches: 3. The CDR3 has 14 amino acids. Time point described: mouse harvest day 7 after allogeneic transplant. Mouse grafts combined 10^7 T-cell-depleted bone marrow cells with 10^6 splenic CD5+ T cells.

This TCR came from a female BALB/c mouse given C57BL/6 T cells with graft-versus-host disease after an allogeneic hematopoietic cell transplant. Input material: skin. The rearrangement joins TRBV12-1 to TRBJ2-7; 11 bases are shared with TRBD2. CDR3 sequence reads: CASSKGLGVYEQYF. The CDR3 bases that were read are TGTGCCAGCTCTAAGGGACTGGGGGTCTATGAACAGTAC.